A single sample gave rise to the 31 T cell receptor beta chains below, sequenced in a study of CD8 T cells in Susac syndrome (dated by TCRdb to about 2019). Receptor libraries were prepared by the immunoSEQ multiplex PCR assay. RNA was extracted using the RNeasy kit, and about 0.45 to 1 microgram was reverse transcribed with random hexamers. The public reads were quality trimmed at Q25 with fastp and then assembled into clones with MiXCR by TCRdb, keeping productive beta chains. CDR3 protein duplicates are merged, each entry listing the most common genes and DNA. The sample yields 150,000 to 200,000 distinct CDR3 sequences; over 85% were counted once. The leading ten clones occupy 0.09% to 0.12% of the sample. The sample comprised CD4+ T cells from PBMCs. The receptors were sampled from a human donor in good health.

The chain links TRBV25-1 to TRBJ2-3, with D maybe TRBD2 (6 bases). Germline values: CDR1 MGHDK, CDR2 SYGVNS. Trimming stripped 9 bases from V and 4 bases from J, with 11 bases between. This CDR3 has 12 amino acids. The CDR3: CASRTGADTQYF. The CDR3 nucleotides are TGTGCCAGTAGGACGGGGGCAGATACGCAGTATTTT.

The chain uses TRBV29-1 and TRBJ2-3, with D unclear. The V gene's germline CDR1 is SQVTM and CDR2 ANQGSEA. V was trimmed by 3 bases and J by 3 bases, leaving 7 bases between them. The CDR3 is 12 amino acids. CDR3 bases: TGCAGCGTTGAGGGTGCAACAGATACGCAGTATTTT. Protein product: CSVEGATDTQYF.

The chain employs TRBV10-3 and TRBJ2-2; possible D gene TRBD1, 6 bases. Germline V lookup: CDR1 ENHRY, CDR2 SYGVKD. Trimming took 0 bases from V and 5 from J, leaving 13 bases between them. The CDR3 totals 16 residues. CDR3 sequence reads: CAISESAGAGTGELFF. CDR3 DNA: TGTGCCATCAGTGAGTCAGCAGGGGCAGGGACCGGGGAGCTGTTTTTT.

V and J are TRBV4-3 and TRBJ2-5; the D gene is possibly TRBD1 (6 bases). Germline-derived CDR1 and CDR2 are LGHNA and YSLEER. This CDR3 is built from 14 residues. The DNA of the CDR3 is TGCGTAAGCAGCCAAGACTACAGGGAGGAGACCCAGTACTTC. Its protein product is CVSSQDYREETQYF.

V and J are TRBV7-8 and TRBJ1-5; TRBD1 might be the D (6 bases). The germline gives CDR1 SGHVS, CDR2 FQNEAQ. The CDR3 has 16 amino acids. The ends were cut back, 1 base at V and 2 bases at J, with 12 bases in the middle. Written as DNA, the CDR3 is TGTGCCAGCAGCTTAGGACTGGGGACACGCAATCAGCCCCAGCATTTT. Its protein product is CASSLGLGTRNQPQHF.

The chain has TRBV12-3 or TRBV12-4 and TRBJ1-5; D gene unclear. Trimming shortened V by 3 bases and J by 0 bases, and 12 bases separated the two germline ends. CDR3 length: 16 residues. CDR3 in amino acids: CASSFEGLGSNQPQHF. DNA of the CDR3: TGTGCCAGCAGTTTCGAGGGATTGGGTAGCAATCAGCCCCAGCATTTT.

V and J are TRBV4-1 and TRBJ1-2; D call uncertain. The V gene's germline CDR1 is MGHRA and CDR2 YSYEKL. V was cut by 0 bases and J by 8 bases, with 13 bases left in between. The CDR3 length is 14 residues. CDR3 in DNA: TGCGCCAGCAGCCAAGAGGCACGATCTTGGGGCTACACCTTC. It is translated as CASSQEARSWGYTF.

The CDR3: CASTPFGARTYEQYF. DNA of the CDR3: TGCGCCAGCACCCCCTTCGGGGCTAGGACCTACGAGCAGTACTTC. This chain links TRBV5-1 with TRBJ2-7; D may correspond to TRBD1 or TRBD2 (5 bases each). Germline V lookup: CDR1 SGHRS, CDR2 YFSETQ. V was trimmed by 6 bases and J by 2 bases, leaving 18 bases between them. The CDR3 is 15 amino acids.

V is TRBV19 and J is TRBJ2-7, with 9 nucleotides matching TRBD2. Germline V gene data show CDR1 as LNHDA and CDR2 as SQIVND (reference sequence). V dropped 4 bases and J dropped 5; count of bases not matched to a gene: 9. The CDR3 has 15 amino acids. The CDR3 DNA is TGTGCCAGTAGTACCCTCGGCGGGGGGGCCAACGAGCAGTACTTC. Translating it yields CASSTLGGGANEQYF.

The V and J genes are TRBV7-9 and TRBJ1-3, with a tentative D call TRBD1 (5 bases). The CDR3 consists of 16 residues. The V end was cut by 5 bases, the J end by 2 bases, with 16 bases between. In germline, CDR1 is SEHNR, CDR2 FQNEAQ (reference sequence). The CDR3 sequence is CASSPRGGLPGNTIYF. Written as DNA, the CDR3 is TGTGCCAGCAGCCCAAGGGGTGGGTTACCTGGAAACACCATATATTTT.

This clonotype was detected once. J is TRBJ2-6 and V is TRBV4-1, with unresolved D. The CDR3 contains 15 residues. V shed 3 bases and J shed 0 bases, with 6 bases lying between them. Germline V gene sequence: CDR1 MGHRA, CDR2 YSYEKL. CDR3 in amino acids: CASSQPYSGANVLTF. The DNA of the CDR3 is TGCGCCAGCAGCCAGCCCTACTCTGGGGCCAACGTCCTGACTTTC.

The rearrangement links TRBV19 to TRBJ1-2; D is uncertain. The CDR3 runs to 10 residues. In germline, CDR1 is LNHDA, CDR2 SQIVND (reference sequence). V lost 10 bases, J lost 8 bases, and 11 bases lay in between. CDR3 DNA sequence: TGTGCCACCGGGTTGGGCGGCTACACCTTC. Translating it yields CATGLGGYTF.

The V and J genes are TRBV7-6 and TRBJ2-7; D uncertain. Germline V gives CDR1 SGHVS, CDR2 FNYEAQ. V lost 1 base, J lost 4 bases, and 8 bases lay in between. The CDR3 runs to 13 residues. The CDR3 reads CASSLGFGYEQYF. CDR3 sequence (DNA): TGTGCCAGCAGCTTAGGGTTCGGTTACGAGCAGTACTTC.

V usage is TRBV12-3 or TRBV12-4 and J usage is TRBJ2-7; tentative D call: TRBD1 (5 bases). The CDR3 loop spans 15 amino acids. Trimming shortened V by 5 bases and J by 2 bases, and 16 bases separated the two germline ends. CDR3: CASSASQVGTYEQYF. The CDR3 nucleotides are TGTGCCAGCAGTGCATCACAGGTGGGGACCTACGAGCAGTACTTC.

The genes are TRBV5-5 and TRBJ2-5; a possible D gene is TRBD1 (5 bases). V gave up 0 bases and J gave up 5 bases, with 17 bases separating them. Germline CDR1 reads SGHKS; CDR2 reads YYEKEE (reference sequence). This CDR3 has 16 amino acids. CDR3 protein: CASSLAGGRGSETQYF. CDR3 DNA sequence: TGTGCCAGCAGCTTGGCCGGCGGTAGGGGTTCGGAGACCCAGTACTTC.

The chain is built from TRBV5-6 and TRBJ1-2; D uncertain. V was pared by 0 bases and J by 8 bases, with 8 bases between. The length of the CDR3 is 12 residues. Germline V gene data show CDR1 as SGHDT and CDR2 as YYEEEE. The CDR3 nucleotides are TGTGCCAGCAGCTTGGTCCCTGGAGGCTACACCTTC. Protein product: CASSLVPGGYTF.

The chain uses TRBV18 and TRBJ2-3; possibly TRBD1 for D (6 bases). Germline CDR1 reads KGHSH; CDR2 reads LQKENI. This CDR3 has 14 amino acids. Between the trimmed V and J ends, which lost 2 bases and 4 bases, there was a span of 10 bases. The CDR3 DNA reads as TGTGCCAGCTCACCAAGGCAGGGGCCAGATACGCAGTATTTT. This translates into CASSPRQGPDTQYF.

This clonotype was seen only a few times. The V and J genes are TRBV5-1 and TRBJ2-5; tentative D call: TRBD2 (5 bases). Germline V gene lookup returns CDR1 SGHRS and CDR2 YFSETQ. V shed 4 bases and J shed 5 bases, with 15 bases lying between them. The CDR3 loop spans 14 amino acids. The DNA for the CDR3 is TGCGCCAGCAGCCCTGCCGGGGATGGGGAGACCCAGTACTTC. Protein sequence: CASSPAGDGETQYF.

This chain uses TRBV12-3 or TRBV12-4 with TRBJ1-6; 8 nucleotides align to TRBD1. V gave up 5 bases and J gave up 8 bases; unmatched junction bases: 5. The length of the CDR3 is 14 residues. The CDR3 DNA is TGTGCCAGCAGTCCGACAGGGGCGGATTCACCCCTCCACTTT. The encoded protein is CASSPTGADSPLHF.

V is TRBV20-1 and J is TRBJ2-1, with D possibly matching TRBD1 (6 bases). This CDR3 comprises 14 residues. Germline CDR1 is DFQATT and CDR2 is SNEGSKA (reference sequence). V was shortened by 6 bases and J by 6 bases, with 18 bases between the two germline ends. The CDR3 reads CSALDRLKGNEQFF. Here the CDR3 DNA reads TGCAGTGCCCTCGACAGGTTGAAGGGCAATGAGCAGTTCTTC.

The chain uses TRBV6-6 and TRBJ1-2; D call uncertain. Per the germline V gene, CDR1 is MNHNY and CDR2 is SVGAGI (reference sequence). The CDR3 is made up of 13 amino acids. The CDR3: CAISRPSNYGYTF. The CDR3 region has the DNA TGTGCGATAAGTCGGCCGTCGAACTATGGCTACACCTTC.

The chain uses TRBV20-1 and TRBJ2-7, with D unresolved. In germline, CDR1 is DFQATT, CDR2 SNEGSKA (reference sequence). V lost 3 bases and J 3 bases, leaving 9 bases between the germline ends. This CDR3 has 12 residues. Written as DNA, the CDR3 is TGCAGTGCTAGCACCGACAACTACGAGCAGTACTTC. Protein product: CSASTDNYEQYF.

The J gene is TRBJ2-3, the V gene TRBV2, with D tentatively TRBD2 (6 bases). V was pared by 7 bases and J by 0 bases, with 14 bases between. This CDR3 has 15 residues. The germline V gene has CDR1 SNHLY and CDR2 FYNNEI. In DNA, the CDR3 is TGTGCCAGCAAACTAGCCCCCCCTAGCACAGATACGCAGTATTTT. It yields the protein CASKLAPPSTDTQYF. The full variable domain, its missing parts supplied by reference TRBV2 and TRBJ2-3, is EPEVTQTPSHQVTQMGQEVILRCVPISNHLYFYWYRQILGQKVEFLVSFYNNEISEKSEIFDDQFSVERPDGSNFTLKIRSTKLEDSAMYFCASKLAPPSTDTQYFGPGTRLTVL.

The chain recombines TRBV6-2 or TRBV6-3 with TRBJ2-7; possible D gene TRBD1, 6 bases. V dropped 4 bases and J dropped 5 bases, with 21 bases sitting between them. In germline, CDR1 is MNHEY, CDR2 SVGEGT. The CDR3 runs to 16 residues. Written as DNA, the CDR3 is TGTGCCAGCAGTTCACTCGGGAAGGGGGTTGTCGACGAGCAGTACTTC. It codes for CASSSLGKGVVDEQYF.

J is TRBJ2-7 and V is TRBV6-2 or TRBV6-3; D remains unclear. The germline gives CDR1 MNHEY, CDR2 SVGEGT. Trimming cost V 6 bases and J 7 bases, with 13 bases left between them. This CDR3 has 12 amino acids. This CDR3 is CASRRREGEQYV. The CDR3 DNA follows: TGTGCCAGCAGGCGAAGGGAAGGGGAGCAGTACGTC.

This chain joins TRBV4-2 and TRBJ1-3; D remains unclear. The germline V gene encodes CDR1 LGHNA and CDR2 YNFKEQ. Trimming cost V 0 bases and J 7 bases, with 7 bases left between them. There are 13 residues in the CDR3. CDR3 coding DNA: TGTGCCAGCAGCCAAGATGAAGGGAACACCATATATTTT. Translating gives CASSQDEGNTIYF.

The V gene is TRBV5-1, the J gene TRBJ1-1; D is ambiguous. In germline, CDR1 is SGHRS, CDR2 YFSETQ. V was shortened by 2 bases and J by 3 bases, with 8 bases between the two germline ends. This CDR3 has 13 residues. The CDR3 protein is CASSFDVDTEAFF. CDR3 nucleotide sequence: TGCGCCAGCAGCTTCGACGTCGACACTGAAGCTTTCTTT.

The genes are TRBV9 and TRBJ2-3, with D tentatively TRBD1 (6 bases). Germline V gene sequence: CDR1 SGDLS, CDR2 YYNGEE. This CDR3 is 17 amino acids long. Trimming stripped 0 bases from V and 3 bases from J, with 17 bases between. The CDR3 spells CASSVEPTGLRTDTQYF. CDR3 in DNA: TGTGCCAGCAGCGTAGAACCGACAGGATTGAGGACAGATACGCAGTATTTT.

This clonotype appeared a single time. The gene calls are TRBV28 and TRBJ1-2, with 7 nucleotides matching TRBD1. Trimming at V came to 5 bases and at J to 7 bases, leaving 10 bases not matched to a gene. CDR3 size: 14 residues. From germline, CDR1 is MDHEN and CDR2 SYDVKM. DNA for the CDR3: TGTGCCAGCAGTCCGTTTGCAGGGGGGAGTGGCTACACCTTC. Translation gives CASSPFAGGSGYTF.

The chain uses TRBV7-2 and TRBJ2-7; no reliable D call. V lost 6 bases to trimming and J lost 0 bases, with 12 bases between them. Germline assignment: CDR1 SGHTA and CDR2 FQGNSA. The CDR3 is 14 amino acids. CDR3 sequence: CASSTGLSSYEQYF. CDR3 nucleotides: TGTGCCAGCAGTACGGGTCTGAGCTCCTACGAGCAGTACTTC.

The rearrangement uses TRBV7-3 and TRBJ2-2, with D hard to call. This CDR3 comprises 14 residues. CDR1 and CDR2 (germline): SGHTA, FQGTGA. Between the trimmed V and J ends, which lost 5 bases and 5 bases, there was a span of 12 bases. CDR3: CASSPQGSTGELFF. The CDR3 bases are TGTGCCAGCAGCCCTCAAGGGTCGACCGGGGAGCTGTTTTTT.